A single sample is the source of the 2 T cell receptor beta chains below, sequenced in a study of cytomegalovirus exposure and HLA in healthy donors. PCR involved 60 Vbeta and 13 Jbeta primers. Only in-frame clones appear in the TCRdb table, and some are missing; sequencing was by immunoSEQ multiplex PCR. Of about 140,000 clones in the sample, 60% to 80% were seen once. The specimen was PBMCs. The receptor set was obtained from a man younger than 30 in good health and CMV-seropositive.

The rearrangement joins TRBV5-4 to TRBJ2-7, with 10 bases matching TRBD2. From germline, CDR1 is SGHNT and CDR2 YYREEE (reference sequence). V lost 5 bases to trimming and J lost 6 bases; unmatched junction nucleotides: 11. The CDR3 consists of 15 residues. The CDR3 is CASRDSGTSVPEQYF. The CDR3 DNA sequence: TGTGCCAGCAGGGACTCCGGGACTAGCGTTCCCGAGCAGTACTTC.

This clone turned up a few times. J is TRBJ1-2 and V is TRBV30, with unresolved D. The CDR3 is made up of 16 amino acids. Germline-derived CDR1 and CDR2 are GTSNPN and SVGIG (reference sequence). Between the trimmed V and J ends, which lost 2 bases and 6 bases, there was a span of 22 bases. The CDR3 region has the DNA TGTGCCTGGAGTAATACCCGTCGCGGGTTACCGAATGGCTACACCTTC. Protein sequence: CAWSNTRRGLPNGYTF.